A single sample is the source of the 20 T cell receptor beta chains below, sequenced in a study of blood T cell repertoires in COVID-19. TCRdb's copy holds only in-frame clones and misses some; the assay was immunoSEQ multiplex PCR. In the table there are around 110,000 clones, approximately 84% of which are singletons. Sequenced sample: peripheral blood. These receptor sequences come from a man aged 70-80 years with active or convalescent COVID-19.

This sequence joins TRBV5-1 and TRBJ1-3; D gene ambiguous. This CDR3 comprises 15 residues. V lost 3 bases and J 0 bases, leaving 10 bases between the germline ends. The germline V gene encodes CDR1 SGHRS and CDR2 YFSETQ. CDR3 nucleotide sequence: TGCGCCAGCAGCTGGACGGGAGACTCTGGAAACACCATATATTTT. Protein: CASSWTGDSGNTIYF.

The chain uses TRBV4-1 and TRBJ1-2, with 9 bases aligning to TRBD1. Germline V lookup: CDR1 MGHRA, CDR2 YSYEKL. Trimming cost V 3 bases and J 8 bases; bases outside gene matches: 10. The CDR3 contains 15 residues. Here the CDR3 DNA reads TGCGCCAGCAGCCAGGACTCCGGGACAGGGAGAGGCTACACCTTC. Protein product: CASSQDSGTGRGYTF.

The J gene is TRBJ2-2, the V gene TRBV12-5, with D possibly TRBD1 on 5 matching bases. Germline CDR1 is LGHNT and CDR2 is FRNRAP. This CDR3 is built from 16 residues. Trimming removed 7 bases from V and 5 bases from J, with 20 bases in between. In nucleotides, the CDR3 is TGTGCTAGTGCAACATACCCCGGACATGGAACCGGGGAGCTGTTTTTT. As protein: CASATYPGHGTGELFF.

V usage is TRBV10-2 and J usage is TRBJ1-5; the D is unclear. The V and J ends lost 4 bases and 0 bases respectively, with 7 bases between them. The CDR3 sequence is 14 residues long. Germline CDR1 and CDR2: WSHSY and SAAADI. The CDR3 DNA sequence: TGCGCCAGCAGTGCTCAGTATAGCAATCAGCCCCAGCATTTT. Translating gives CASSAQYSNQPQHF.

This chain connects TRBV28 to TRBJ1-2; maybe TRBD1 (6 bases). The V gene lost 3 bases and the J gene lost 8 bases, with 13 bases spanning the gap. Germline V gives CDR1 MDHEN, CDR2 SYDVKM. This CDR3 has 13 residues. In DNA, the CDR3 is TGTGCCAGCAGTTTTACTGAGGGGGAAGGCTACACCTTC. Encoded protein: CASSFTEGEGYTF.

The rearrangement links TRBV7-3 to TRBJ2-1, with D maybe TRBD2 (6 bases). Trimming removed 3 bases at V and 6 bases at J, with 12 bases between. The germline gives CDR1 SGHTA, CDR2 FQGTGA. This CDR3 spans 14 amino acids. As DNA, the CDR3 is TGTGCCAGCAGCTTGGGCGGGACTGGCAATGAGCAGTTCTTC. This translates into CASSLGGTGNEQFF.

This clone was recorded many times. The chain employs TRBV9 and TRBJ2-2; D call uncertain. The V gene lost 4 bases and the J gene lost 4 bases, with 11 bases spanning the gap. Germline V gene data show CDR1 as SGDLS and CDR2 as YYNGEE. CDR3 length: 14 residues. The CDR3 DNA is TGTGCCAGCAGCCTCACAGTAACCACCGGGGAGCTGTTTTTT. Translated: CASSLTVTTGELFF.

The V and J genes are TRBV7-3 and TRBJ1-1; D remains ambiguous. Looked up from germline, CDR1 is SGHTA and CDR2 is FQGTGA. This CDR3 comprises 12 residues. Trimming pared 3 bases from V and 1 base from J, leaving 3 bases between. CDR3 amino acids: CASSFGNTEAFF. Written as DNA, the CDR3 is TGTGCCAGCAGCTTCGGGAACACTGAAGCTTTCTTT.

The chain uses TRBV13 and TRBJ1-1; the D is unclear. Germline V lookup: CDR1 PRHDT, CDR2 FYEKMQ (reference sequence). V lost 1 base and J lost 1, with 10 bases in between. The CDR3 is made up of 15 amino acids. This CDR3 is CASSLVRAGNTEAFF. CDR3 bases: TGTGCCAGCAGCTTAGTGAGGGCCGGGAACACTGAAGCTTTCTTT.

The rearrangement links TRBV19 to TRBJ1-5; D perhaps matches TRBD1 (5 bases). The CDR3 is 19 amino acids. V lost 2 bases and J 0 bases, leaving 20 bases between the germline ends. The germline CDR1 and CDR2 sequences are LNHDA and SQIVND (reference sequence). CDR3 DNA: TGTGCCAGTAGTATACCCCGGTGGCAGGGTTCAAATAGCAATCAGCCCCAGCATTTT. This codes for CASSIPRWQGSNSNQPQHF.

The chain joins TRBV11-3 to TRBJ2-3; D is ambiguous. The length of the CDR3 is 12 residues. Germline CDR1 and CDR2: SGHNT and YENEEA. V was cut by 3 bases and J by 2 bases, with 3 bases left in between. CDR3 coding DNA: TGTGCCAGCAGCTTTCACACAGATACGCAGTATTTT. Protein sequence: CASSFHTDTQYF. Full variable domain (rest looked up from reference TRBV11-3 and TRBJ2-3): EAGVVQSPRYKIIEKKQPVAFWCNPISGHNTLYWYLQNLGQGPELLIRYENEEAVDDSQLPKDRFSAERLKGVDSTLKIQPAELGDSAVYLCASSFHTDTQYFGPGTRLTVL.

This clone was counted only a few times. The genes are TRBV6-5 and TRBJ1-1, with D tentatively TRBD1 (6 bases). Trimming took off 5 bases at V and 3 bases at J, with 13 bases between the two ends. Germline V lookup: CDR1 MNHEY, CDR2 SVGAGI. CDR3 length: 14 amino acids. CDR3 coding DNA: TGTGCCAGCAGTAGCTACAGGGCCCACACTGAAGCTTTCTTT. This codes for CASSSYRAHTEAFF.

The chain employs TRBV24-1 and TRBJ1-5, with 8 bases that match TRBD1. There are 13 residues in the CDR3. Germline V CDR1 and CDR2: KGHDR, SFDVKD. V trimming: 10 bases; J trimming: 12 bases; junction bases outside the gene matches: 13. The CDR3 DNA reads as TGTGCCACTTTGACAGGGGCTCTAGTTCTCCAGCATTTT. It encodes CATLTGALVLQHF.

This clone was seen ten or more times. V usage is TRBV5-1 and J usage is TRBJ1-1; D is undetermined. CDR1 and CDR2 (germline): SGHRS, YFSETQ. Trimming stripped 5 bases from V and 4 bases from J, with 12 bases between. This CDR3 has 13 residues. The CDR3 loop reads CASRSLISTEAFF. The CDR3 DNA follows: TGCGCCAGCAGGTCACTAATTTCCACTGAAGCTTTCTTT. The full variable domain, with the rest looked up from reference TRBV5-1 and TRBJ1-1, is KAGVTQTPRYLIKTRGQQVTLSCSPISGHRSVSWYQQTPGQGLQFLFEYFSETQRNKGNFPGRFSGRQFSNSRSEMNVSTLELGDSALYLCASRSLISTEAFFGQGTRLTVV.

A remark on this clone: Other DNA sequences in this specimen translate into the identical CDR3. The gene calls are TRBV11-3 and TRBJ2-2; 9 bases are a match to TRBD1. Germline V gives CDR1 SGHNT, CDR2 YENEEA. The junction had 0 bases not matched to a gene; V was cut back by 3 bases and J by 4 bases. The CDR3 is made up of 14 amino acids. CDR3 DNA: TGTGCCAGCAGCTTGGGACAGGGCACCGGGGAGCTGTTTTTT. As protein: CASSLGQGTGELFF.

This chain joins TRBV11-2 and TRBJ2-1; perhaps TRBD2 as D (6 bases). This CDR3 spans 14 amino acids. Trimming took off 5 bases at V and 7 bases at J, with 15 bases between the two ends. Germline V gene data show CDR1 as SGHAT and CDR2 as FQNNGV. CDR3 in amino acids: CASSPSTSFNEQFF. CDR3 nucleotide sequence: TGTGCCAGCAGCCCCTCGACTAGTTTTAATGAGCAGTTCTTC.

The chain recombines TRBV5-1 with TRBJ2-7, with 13 bases matching TRBD2. This CDR3 region has 14 residues. From germline, CDR1 is SGHRS and CDR2 YFSETQ. Losses at the gene ends were 4 bases for V and 5 bases for J; bases not matched to a gene: 3. CDR3 region: CASSPGLAGDEQYF. In DNA, the CDR3 is TGCGCCAGCAGCCCAGGACTAGCGGGAGACGAGCAGTACTTC. Variable domain in full (rest from reference TRBV5-1 and TRBJ2-7): KAGVTQTPRYLIKTRGQQVTLSCSPISGHRSVSWYQQTPGQGLQFLFEYFSETQRNKGNFPGRFSGRQFSNSRSEMNVSTLELGDSALYLCASSPGLAGDEQYFGPGTRLTVT.

The chain recombines TRBV11-3 with TRBJ2-3; D perhaps matches TRBD1 (7 bases). Germline V gene lookup returns CDR1 SGHNT and CDR2 YENEEA. This CDR3 comprises 15 residues. Trimming took 2 bases from V and 2 from J, leaving 11 bases between them. In nucleotides, the CDR3 is TGTGCCAGCAGCTTACAGGGGGGACACACAGATACGCAGTATTTT. Translation gives CASSLQGGHTDTQYF. Full variable domain (remainder filled in from reference TRBV11-3 and TRBJ2-3): EAGVVQSPRYKIIEKKQPVAFWCNPISGHNTLYWYLQNLGQGPELLIRYENEEAVDDSQLPKDRFSAERLKGVDSTLKIQPAELGDSAVYLCASSLQGGHTDTQYFGPGTRLTVL.

J is TRBJ2-2 and V is TRBV4-3; 9 bases are a match to TRBD2. Germline V gene lookup returns CDR1 LGHNA and CDR2 YSLEER. This CDR3 contains 18 residues. Unmatched junction bases numbered 12, after V lost 3 bases and J lost 4 bases. The CDR3 region is CASSHQDLAGYITGELFF. In nucleotides, the CDR3 is TGCGCCAGCAGCCACCAGGACCTAGCGGGGTACATCACCGGGGAGCTGTTTTTT.

The chain joins TRBV2 to TRBJ1-5, with D possibly TRBD1 on 6 matching bases. Per the germline V gene, CDR1 is SNHLY and CDR2 is FYNNEI. The CDR3 loop spans 15 amino acids. The ends were cut back, 5 bases at V and 2 bases at J, with 13 bases in the middle. This CDR3 reads CASSPQGVRNQPQHF. CDR3 DNA sequence: TGTGCCAGCAGTCCACAGGGAGTTCGCAATCAGCCCCAGCATTTT.